These 28 T cell receptor beta chains share one sample of origin, sequenced in a study of shared clonotypes between healthy human individuals. The protocol was immunoSEQ multiplex PCR, while the TCRdb copy is restricted to in-frame clones and leaves out a portion. Found here are some 1,100,000 clones, approximately 80% of them singletons; the top ten hold 0.5% to 0.6%. The sequenced sample was memory CD4+ T cells from PBMCs. Subset in this sample: CD45RA-negative fraction. The receptor set was obtained from a man younger than 35 in good health. Some clones in this sample may be carry-over from other donors' samples.

V usage is TRBV18 and J usage is TRBJ1-3; TRBD1 is a possible D gene (5 bases). V was pared by 2 bases and J by 1 base, with 15 bases between. In germline, CDR1 is KGHSH, CDR2 LQKENI. This CDR3 region has 17 residues. This CDR3 is CASSPTPGAGSGNTIYF. The CDR3 nucleotides are TGTGCCAGCTCACCAACCCCCGGGGCAGGGTCTGGAAACACCATATATTTT.

J is TRBJ2-5 and V is TRBV9; TRBD2 agrees at 11 bases. J lost 5 bases, V lost 3 bases, and 9 bases had no gene match. The CDR3 length is 16 residues. Per the germline V gene, CDR1 is SGDLS and CDR2 is YYNGEE. CDR3 region: CASSGVAGGGVETQYF. The CDR3 nucleotides read TGTGCCAGCAGCGGAGTAGCGGGAGGGGGTGTGGAGACCCAGTACTTC.

This clone was seen a single time. The chain has TRBV7-3 and TRBJ2-1, with TRBD2 as a possible D gene (6 bases). This CDR3 spans 15 amino acids. Germline V gene sequence: CDR1 SGHTA, CDR2 FQGTGA. Trimming removed 0 bases at V and 10 bases at J, with 16 bases between. Here the CDR3 DNA reads TGTGCCAGCAGCTTAACTAGCGGCCCCATAAGAGAGCAGTTCTTC. Translation: CASSLTSGPIREQFF.

This chain uses TRBV10-3 with TRBJ2-7; 9 bases line up with TRBD1. This CDR3 comprises 14 residues. V was clipped by 6 bases and J by 3 bases; unmatched bases: 6. Germline V gene lookup returns CDR1 ENHRY and CDR2 SYGVKD. The CDR3 sequence is CAISGTGSRYEQYF. The DNA of the CDR3 is TGTGCCATCAGCGGGACAGGGAGCCGCTACGAGCAGTACTTC.

This clone was found a few times. The genes are TRBV6-1 and TRBJ1-5, with a possible D match to TRBD1 (5 bases). V was pared by 7 bases and J by 9 bases, with 19 bases between. Germline V lookup: CDR1 MNHNS, CDR2 SASEGT. CDR3 length equals 14 residues. The CDR3 loop reads CASTQAPDGGPQHF. CDR3 DNA: TGTGCCAGCACTCAGGCCCCTGACGGGGGGCCCCAGCATTTT.

The gene calls are TRBV2 and TRBJ2-3; D ambiguous. CDR3 size: 13 residues. Per the germline V gene, CDR1 is SNHLY and CDR2 is FYNNEI. The V end was cut by 4 bases, the J end by 3 bases, with 8 bases between. The CDR3 is CASSGGLTDTQYF. The CDR3 nucleotides are TGTGCCAGCAGTGGGGGTTTGACAGATACGCAGTATTTT.

The chain uses TRBV6-1 and TRBJ2-2, with 9 positions matching TRBD1. The ends lost 8 bases at V and 3 bases at J; junction bases unmatched: 4. The CDR3 length is 14 residues. The germline V gene has CDR1 MNHNS and CDR2 SASEGT. CDR3 nucleotide sequence: TGTGCCAGCGGACGGACAGGGGACACCGGGGAGCTGTTTTTT. This translates into CASGRTGDTGELFF.

This chain links TRBV29-1 with TRBJ2-2; D is tentatively TRBD1 or TRBD2 (5 bases each). Per the germline V gene, CDR1 is SQVTM and CDR2 is ANQGSEA. The CDR3 runs to 13 residues. V was shortened by 7 bases and J by 1 base, with 10 bases between the two germline ends. The CDR3 protein is CSALRGNTGELFF. The CDR3 DNA reads as TGCAGCGCCCTGAGGGGGAACACCGGGGAGCTGTTTTTT.

This clone has a single count. This chain links TRBV5-5 with TRBJ2-2; TRBD1 aligns across 7 bases. The CDR3 is made up of 15 amino acids. Trimming at V came to 4 bases and at J to 5 bases, leaving 8 bases not matched to a gene. Germline V gene lookup returns CDR1 SGHKS and CDR2 YYEKEE (reference sequence). The CDR3 loop is CASSRGQGVTGELFF. DNA of the CDR3: TGTGCCAGCAGCCGCGGTCAGGGGGTGACCGGGGAGCTGTTTTTT.

The V gene is TRBV11-2, the J gene TRBJ2-5; unclear D gene. This CDR3 comprises 13 residues. Germline CDR1 SGHAT, CDR2 FQNNGV. V was clipped by 1 base and J by 5 bases, with 8 bases between them. CDR3 bases: TGTGCCAGCAGCTTAGGGCAGTGGGAGACCCAGTACTTC. This codes for CASSLGQWETQYF.

This clone was counted only a few times. The CDR3 region has the DNA TGTGCCAGCAGTGAGGCGGCTAATCAGCCCCAGCATTTT. Encoded protein: CASSEAANQPQHF. V gene TRBV2 combines with J gene TRBJ1-5; unclear D gene. From germline, CDR1 is SNHLY and CDR2 FYNNEI. V lost 3 bases and J lost 4, with 7 bases in between. This CDR3 has 13 residues.

The gene calls are TRBV11-2 and TRBJ2-2, with D perhaps matching TRBD1 (6 bases). This CDR3 region has 16 residues. Per the germline V gene, CDR1 is SGHAT and CDR2 is FQNNGV. V dropped 5 bases and J dropped 3 bases, with 16 bases sitting between them. The CDR3 nucleotides read TGTGCCAGCAGCCCTAGGGACATCCTCTACACCGGGGAGCTGTTTTTT. Translating gives CASSPRDILYTGELFF.

This clone was seen once. This chain joins TRBV28 and TRBJ1-1; no clear D gene. Germline CDR1 reads MDHEN; CDR2 reads SYDVKM. This CDR3 has 15 amino acids. V lost 6 bases to trimming and J lost 0 bases, with 14 bases between them. CDR3 nucleotide sequence: TGTGCCAGCAGGGCTAGGTGGGCGATGAACACTGAAGCTTTCTTT. Protein: CASRARWAMNTEAFF.

This clone was counted many times. V is TRBV19 and J is TRBJ1-5; no clear D gene. The V and J ends lost 3 bases and 2 bases respectively, with 14 bases between them. The germline CDR1 and CDR2 sequences are LNHDA and SQIVND (reference sequence). The CDR3 is 16 residues long. As DNA, the CDR3 is TGTGCCAGTAGTATGGTTGGGGAAGGAGGCAATCAGCCCCAGCATTTT. Translation: CASSMVGEGGNQPQHF.

This chain uses TRBV29-1 with TRBJ2-1; TRBD2 is a possible D gene (5 bases). In germline, CDR1 is SQVTM, CDR2 ANQGSEA. CDR3 length equals 10 residues. CDR3 DNA sequence: TGCACCGCAACCACTAGTGAGCAGTTCTTC. Amino acids: CTATTSEQFF.

In its sample, this clone was seen a few times. The sample carries other DNA sequences with the same CDR3. The chain uses TRBV28 and TRBJ2-7; D remains unclear. The V end lost 2 bases, the J end lost 4 bases, and 3 bases lay between the germline ends. CDR1 and CDR2 (germline): MDHEN, SYDVKM. This CDR3 spans 11 amino acids. The CDR3 nucleotides are TGTGCCAGCAGTTTAAATTACGAGCAGTACTTC. It yields the protein CASSLNYEQYF.

The chain has TRBV29-1 and TRBJ2-1; D not resolved. This CDR3 contains 12 residues. The V end lost 4 bases, the J end lost 3 bases, and 7 bases lay between the germline ends. The germline V gene has CDR1 SQVTM and CDR2 ANQGSEA. CDR3: CSVGLGYNEQFF. The CDR3 bases are TGCAGCGTTGGGCTAGGCTACAATGAGCAGTTCTTC.

The rearrangement links TRBV28 to TRBJ2-2; tentative D call: TRBD1 (6 bases). The CDR3 is 15 amino acids. V lost 0 bases, J lost 7 bases, and 12 bases lay in between. Germline V gives CDR1 MDHEN, CDR2 SYDVKM. The CDR3 reads CASSLWRVRGGELFF. The CDR3 DNA sequence: TGTGCCAGCAGTTTATGGCGGGTCAGGGGCGGGGAGCTGTTTTTT.

The chain combines TRBV2 with TRBJ2-2; D possibly matches TRBD1 or TRBD2 (5 bases each). V was trimmed by 8 bases and J by 5 bases, leaving 15 bases between them. Germline V CDR1 and CDR2: SNHLY, FYNNEI. CDR3 length: 14 amino acids. In DNA, the CDR3 is TGTGCCAGCCAAAAGGGACCACGGACCGGGGAGCTGTTTTTT. It codes for CASQKGPRTGELFF.

The rearrangement joins TRBV7-3 to TRBJ2-1; D is undetermined. Trimming pared 6 bases from V and 0 bases from J, leaving 12 bases between. This CDR3 comprises 15 residues. Germline CDR1 reads SGHTA; CDR2 reads FQGTGA. The CDR3 loop reads CASSRSVSSYNEQFF. The DNA for the CDR3 is TGTGCCAGCAGTCGAAGCGTTAGCTCCTACAATGAGCAGTTCTTC.

The chain employs TRBV6-5 and TRBJ2-1, with a tentative D call TRBD1 (6 bases). The CDR3 contains 15 residues. V was cut by 2 bases and J by 8 bases, with 16 bases left in between. Germline values: CDR1 MNHEY, CDR2 SVGAGI. This chain's CDR3 is CASSYQGRSVHEQFF. In DNA, the CDR3 is TGTGCCAGCAGTTACCAGGGGCGAAGTGTCCATGAGCAGTTCTTC.

This clone occurred a few times. This sequence joins TRBV5-1 and TRBJ1-1, with 7 bases identical to TRBD1. The germline gives CDR1 SGHRS, CDR2 YFSETQ. This CDR3 is built from 14 residues. The ends lost 0 bases at V and 4 bases at J; junction bases unmatched: 3. The CDR3 bases are TGCGCCAGCAGCTTGGCGACAGGGAGCACTGAAGCTTTCTTT. As protein: CASSLATGSTEAFF.

This chain joins TRBV5-6 and TRBJ1-6; D remains unclear. This CDR3 has 13 amino acids. The germline CDR1 and CDR2 sequences are SGHDT and YYEEEE. Trimming left V 3 bases short and J 7 bases short, with 8 bases between. The CDR3 reads CASSSGPNSPLHF. The CDR3, as DNA: TGTGCCAGCAGCTCCGGACCAAATTCACCCCTCCACTTT.

This chain links TRBV5-1 with TRBJ2-5, with 11 bases that match TRBD2. The tail of the sequence fits TRBJ2-7 better, so the J call may be wrong. Germline CDR1 is SGHRS and CDR2 is YFSETQ. The CDR3 covers 14 residues. The CDR3 bases are TGCGCCAGCAGTTCCGGGACTAGCGGATACGAGCAGTACTTC. It translates to CASSSGTSGYEQYF.

There are a few counts of this clone. Other DNA variants within this sample encode the same CDR3. This chain connects TRBV5-1 to TRBJ1-1; no firm D call. Germline V lookup: CDR1 SGHRS, CDR2 YFSETQ. Trimming took off 0 bases at V and 3 bases at J, with 6 bases between the two ends. This CDR3 contains 13 residues. As DNA, the CDR3 is TGCGCCAGCAGCTTGGGGAGGGACACTGAAGCTTTCTTT. Translation: CASSLGRDTEAFF.

The J gene is TRBJ1-1, the V gene TRBV11-1; D call uncertain. Germline V gene data show CDR1 as SGHAT and CDR2 as FQDESV (reference sequence). The length of the CDR3 is 13 residues. V was trimmed by 9 bases and J by 0 bases, leaving 11 bases between them. CDR3: CASSREMNTEAFF. CDR3 coding DNA: TGTGCCAGTTCCAGAGAAATGAACACTGAAGCTTTCTTT.

The rearrangement links TRBV28 to TRBJ2-5; the match to TRBD1 covers 7 bases. Germline V CDR1 and CDR2: MDHEN, SYDVKM. CDR3 length: 15 residues. The ends lost 5 bases at V and 5 bases at J; junction bases unmatched: 11. The CDR3 spells CASSLTTGVGETQYF. The CDR3 nucleotides read TGTGCCAGCAGTCTCACTACAGGGGTAGGGGAGACCCAGTACTTC.

The chain uses TRBV29-1 and TRBJ2-7, with a tentative D call TRBD1 (6 bases). CDR1 and CDR2 (germline): SQVTM, ANQGSEA. V was trimmed by 4 bases and J by 1 base, leaving 11 bases between them. This CDR3 is built from 13 residues. CDR3 DNA: TGCAGCGTTGGGGGGCAGTCGTCCTACGAGCAGTACTTC. Protein product: CSVGGQSSYEQYF.